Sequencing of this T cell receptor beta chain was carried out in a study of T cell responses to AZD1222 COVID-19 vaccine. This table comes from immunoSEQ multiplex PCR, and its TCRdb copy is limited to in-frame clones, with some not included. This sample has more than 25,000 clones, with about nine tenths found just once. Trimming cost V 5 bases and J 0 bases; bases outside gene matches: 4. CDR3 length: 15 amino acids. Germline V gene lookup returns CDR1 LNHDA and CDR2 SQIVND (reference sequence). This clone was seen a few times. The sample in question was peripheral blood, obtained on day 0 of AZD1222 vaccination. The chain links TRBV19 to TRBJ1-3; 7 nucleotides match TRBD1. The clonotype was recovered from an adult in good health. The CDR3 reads CASSWTGGSGNTIYF. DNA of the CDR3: TGTGCCAGTAGTTGGACAGGAGGCTCTGGAAACACCATATATTTT.